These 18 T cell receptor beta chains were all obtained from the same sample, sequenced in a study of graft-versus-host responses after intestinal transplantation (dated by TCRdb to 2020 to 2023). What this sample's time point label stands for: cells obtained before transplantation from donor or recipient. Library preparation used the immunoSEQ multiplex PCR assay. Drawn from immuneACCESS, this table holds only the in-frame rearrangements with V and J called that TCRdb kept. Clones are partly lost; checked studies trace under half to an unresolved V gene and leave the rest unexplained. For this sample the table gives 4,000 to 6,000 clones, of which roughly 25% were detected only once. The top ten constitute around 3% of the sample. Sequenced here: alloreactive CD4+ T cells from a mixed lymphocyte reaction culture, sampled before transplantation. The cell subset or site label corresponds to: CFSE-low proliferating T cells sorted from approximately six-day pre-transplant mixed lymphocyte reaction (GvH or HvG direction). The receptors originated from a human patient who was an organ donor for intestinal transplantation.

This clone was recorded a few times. The CDR3 region has the DNA TGTGCCAGCAGCTCCCAACGGAGGCCACCTGAGCAGTTCTTC. Translation gives CASSSQRRPPEQFF. This chain connects TRBV6-5 to TRBJ2-1; TRBD2 is a possible D gene (5 bases). CDR3 length: 14 amino acids. The germline gives CDR1 MNHEY, CDR2 SVGAGI. V was shortened by 6 bases and J by 9 bases, with 18 bases between the two germline ends.

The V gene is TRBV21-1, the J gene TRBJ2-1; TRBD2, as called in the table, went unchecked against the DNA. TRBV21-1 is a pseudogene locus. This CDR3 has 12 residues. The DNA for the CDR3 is TGTGCCAGCAGCACCCGCTACAATGAGCAGTTCTTC. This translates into CASSTRYNEQFF.

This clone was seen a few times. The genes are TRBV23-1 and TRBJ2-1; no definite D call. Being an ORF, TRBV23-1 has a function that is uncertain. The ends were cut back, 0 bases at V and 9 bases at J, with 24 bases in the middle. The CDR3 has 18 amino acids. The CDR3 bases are TGCGCCAGCAGTCAATCCCTAAGCGTATTATTCCCCCCCGGTGAGCAGTTCTTC. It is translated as CASSQSLSVLFPPGEQFF.

CDR3 DNA sequence: TGTGCCAGCAGCTTAACCGCCCCTTCCGACAGGGGTAGTGGCTACACCTTC. This sequence encodes CASSLTAPSDRGSGYTF. This chain uses TRBV7-9 with TRBJ1-2, with 8 bases fitting TRBD1. The CDR3 length is 17 residues. J lost 7 bases, V lost 2 bases, and 15 bases had no gene match. Germline assignment: CDR1 SEHNR and CDR2 FQNEAQ (reference sequence).

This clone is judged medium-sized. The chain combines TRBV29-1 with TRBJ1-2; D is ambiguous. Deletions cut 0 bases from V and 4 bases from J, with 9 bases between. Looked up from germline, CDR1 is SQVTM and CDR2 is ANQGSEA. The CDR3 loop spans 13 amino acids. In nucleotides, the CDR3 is TGCAGCGTTGAAGATCGAGGGTTCTATGGCTACACCTTC. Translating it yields CSVEDRGFYGYTF.

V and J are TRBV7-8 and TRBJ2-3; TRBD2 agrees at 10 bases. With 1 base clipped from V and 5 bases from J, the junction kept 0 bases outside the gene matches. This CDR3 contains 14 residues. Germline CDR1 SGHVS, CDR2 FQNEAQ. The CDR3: CASSLGTSGDTQYF. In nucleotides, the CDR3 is TGTGCCAGCAGCTTAGGGACTAGCGGAGATACGCAGTATTTT. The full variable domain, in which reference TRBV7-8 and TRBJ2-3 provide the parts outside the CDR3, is GAGVSQSPRYKVAKRGQDVALRCDPISGHVSLFWYQQALGQGPEFLTYFQNEAQLDKSGLPSDRFFAERPEGSVSTLKIQRTQQEDSAVYLCASSLGTSGDTQYFGPGTRLTVL.

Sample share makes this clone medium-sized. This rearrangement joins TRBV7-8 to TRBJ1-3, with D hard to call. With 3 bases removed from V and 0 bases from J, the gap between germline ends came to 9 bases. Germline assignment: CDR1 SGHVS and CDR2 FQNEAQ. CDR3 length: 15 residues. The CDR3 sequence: CASSFGGSSGNTIYF. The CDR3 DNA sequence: TGTGCCAGCAGCTTTGGCGGGAGCTCTGGAAACACCATATATTTT.

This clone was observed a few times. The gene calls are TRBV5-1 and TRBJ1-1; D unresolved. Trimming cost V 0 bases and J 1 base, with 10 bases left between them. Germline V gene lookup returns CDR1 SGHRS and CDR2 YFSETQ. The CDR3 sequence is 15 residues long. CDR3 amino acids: CASSLAYNWNTEAFF. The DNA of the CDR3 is TGCGCCAGCAGCTTGGCCTATAACTGGAACACTGAAGCTTTCTTT.

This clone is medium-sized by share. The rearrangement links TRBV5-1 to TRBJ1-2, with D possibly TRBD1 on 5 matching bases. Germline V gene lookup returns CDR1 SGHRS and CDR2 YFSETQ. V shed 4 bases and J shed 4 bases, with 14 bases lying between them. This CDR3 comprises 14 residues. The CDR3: CASSVTAGSYGYTF. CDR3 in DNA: TGCGCCAGCAGCGTCACAGCAGGGTCCTATGGCTACACCTTC.

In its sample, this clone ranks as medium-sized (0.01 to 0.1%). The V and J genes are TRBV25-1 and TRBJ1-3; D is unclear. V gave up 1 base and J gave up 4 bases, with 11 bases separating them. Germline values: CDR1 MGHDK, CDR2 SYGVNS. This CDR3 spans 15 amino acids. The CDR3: CASSESGLRGNTIYF. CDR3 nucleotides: TGTGCCAGCAGTGAATCTGGTCTTAGAGGAAACACCATATATTTT.

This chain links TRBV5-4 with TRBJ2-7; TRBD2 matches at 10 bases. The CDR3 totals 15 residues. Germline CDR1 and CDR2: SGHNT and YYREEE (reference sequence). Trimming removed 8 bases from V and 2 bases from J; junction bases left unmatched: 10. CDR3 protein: CARSTSSGGTYEQYF. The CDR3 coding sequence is TGTGCCAGAAGCACATCTAGCGGGGGCACCTACGAGCAGTACTTC.

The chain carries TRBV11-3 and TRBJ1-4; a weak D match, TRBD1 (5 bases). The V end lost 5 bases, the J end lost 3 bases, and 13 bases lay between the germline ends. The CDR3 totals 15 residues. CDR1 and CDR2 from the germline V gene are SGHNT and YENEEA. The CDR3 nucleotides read TGTGCCAGCAGCCTCGGACATACTGCTAATGAAAAACTGTTTTTT. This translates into CASSLGHTANEKLFF.

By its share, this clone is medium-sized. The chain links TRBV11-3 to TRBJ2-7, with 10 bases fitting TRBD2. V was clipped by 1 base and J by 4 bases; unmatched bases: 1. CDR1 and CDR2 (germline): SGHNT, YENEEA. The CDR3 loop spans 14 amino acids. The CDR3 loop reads CASSLGLAGYEQYF. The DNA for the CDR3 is TGTGCCAGCAGCTTAGGACTAGCGGGTTACGAGCAGTACTTC.

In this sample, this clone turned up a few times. The CDR3 coding sequence is TGTGCCAGCAGTTTATTTGGCAGGGGGTTAAGCAATCAGCCCCAGCATTTT. Its protein is CASSLFGRGLSNQPQHF. The chain couples TRBV28 to TRBJ1-5; 7 bases agree with TRBD1. The CDR3 is made up of 17 amino acids. The V and J ends lost 1 base and 1 base, in that order; junction bases with no gene match: 7. CDR1 and CDR2 from the germline V gene are MDHEN and SYDVKM.

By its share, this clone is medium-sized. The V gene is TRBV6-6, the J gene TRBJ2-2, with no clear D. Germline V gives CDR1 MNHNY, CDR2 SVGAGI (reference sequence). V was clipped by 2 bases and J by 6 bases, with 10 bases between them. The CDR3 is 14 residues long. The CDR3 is CASSYELGPGELFF. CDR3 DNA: TGTGCCAGCAGTTACGAGCTGGGCCCCGGGGAGCTGTTTTTT.

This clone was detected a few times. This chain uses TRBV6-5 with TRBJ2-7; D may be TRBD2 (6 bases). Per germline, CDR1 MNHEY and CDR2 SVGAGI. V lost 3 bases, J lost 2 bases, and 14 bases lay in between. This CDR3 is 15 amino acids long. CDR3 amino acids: CASSYWRGPTYEQYF. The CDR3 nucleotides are TGTGCCAGCAGTTATTGGCGGGGCCCCACCTACGAGCAGTACTTC.

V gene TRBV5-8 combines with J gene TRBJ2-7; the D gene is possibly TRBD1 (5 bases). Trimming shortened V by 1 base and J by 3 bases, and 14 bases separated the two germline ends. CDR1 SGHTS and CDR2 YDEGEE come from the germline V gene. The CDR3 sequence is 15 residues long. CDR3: CASSLYRAGLYEQYF. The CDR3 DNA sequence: TGTGCCAGCAGCTTGTACCGGGCAGGGCTCTACGAGCAGTACTTC. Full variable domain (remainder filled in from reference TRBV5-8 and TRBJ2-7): EAGVTQSPTHLIKTRGQQATLRCSPISGHTSVYWYQQALGLGLQFLLWYDEGEERNRGNFPPRFSGRQFPNYSSELNVNALELEDSALYLCASSLYRAGLYEQYFGPGTRLTVT.

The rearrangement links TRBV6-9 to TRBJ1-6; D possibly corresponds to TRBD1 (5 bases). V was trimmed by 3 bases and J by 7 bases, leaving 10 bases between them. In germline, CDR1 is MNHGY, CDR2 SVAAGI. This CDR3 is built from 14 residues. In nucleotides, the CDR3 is TGTGCCAGCAGTTACGGGGGGACGAATTCACCCCTCCACTTT. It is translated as CASSYGGTNSPLHF.